A selection of T cell receptor beta chains follows, all from one sample in a study of T-cell reconstitution after alpha-beta-depleted transplantation in children. From the PCR reads, TCRdb called clonotypes with MiXCR, one entry per CDR3 protein. The sample lists approximately 640,000 distinct CDR3 sequences, approximately 15% occurring once. The sequencing used PBMCs from the stem cell graft donor, collected from the stem cell graft. The receptors were sampled from a human donor who donated a stem cell graft to a child with acute myeloid leukemia. CDR3s include the opening cysteine and the closing phenylalanine or tryptophan. A D gene is named only where the DNA matches it firmly. Size values are once, few and many counts, or a class for expanded clones, and some rows have none.

TRBV10-3,TRBJ2-5,many,TRBD1,CAIKDRGEETQYF,TGTGCCATCAAAGACAGGGGGGAAGAGACCCAGTACTTC
TRBV20-1,TRBJ2-7,many,TRBD1,CSARDLRGQTPYEQYF,TGCAGTGCTAGAGATTTAAGGGGACAGACACCCTACGAGCAGTACTTC
TRBV20-1,TRBJ1-3,many,TRBD1,CSARGLQGLGNTIYF,TGCAGTGCTAGAGGCTTACAGGGGCTCGGAAACACCATATATTTT
TRBV12-3/TRBV12-4,TRBJ1-3,-,-,CASSYTGRTSGNTIYF,TGTGCCAGCTCATACACAGGACGGACCTCTGGAAACACCATATATTTT
TRBV20-1,TRBJ1-2,many,TRBD1,CSARVAGGRGYTF,TGCAGTGCTAGAGTCGCAGGGGGACGAGGCTACACCTTC
TRBV5-6,TRBJ1-1,few,-,CASSLANQGNTEAFF,TGTGCCAGCAGCTTGGCCAACCAGGGGAACACTGAAGCTTTCTTT
TRBV4-3,TRBJ1-3,few,-,CASSQDTGIGNTIYF,TGCGCCAGCAGCCAAGATACAGGGATCGGAAACACCATATATTTT
TRBV20-1,TRBJ2-1,-,TRBD2,CSAIDGRGGRRDEQFF,TGCAGTGCTATTGACGGGCGGGGGGGCCGGAGGGATGAGCAGTTCTTC
TRBV10-3,TRBJ2-1,many,TRBD1,CATGQGALNEQFF,TGTGCCACCGGACAGGGGGCTCTCAATGAGCAGTTCTTC
TRBV29-1,TRBJ2-3,-,-,CSVGLIPTDTQYF,TGCAGCGTTGGTCTCATACCTACAGATACGCAGTATTTT
TRBV11-2,TRBJ2-3,-,-,CASRPDGPSTDTQYF,TGTGCCAGCAGACCCGACGGCCCTAGCACAGATACGCAGTATTTT
TRBV18,TRBJ2-1,many,-,CASSPRAGGIYNEQFF,TGTGCCAGCTCACCCCGGGCAGGAGGTATCTACAATGAGCAGTTCTTC
TRBV12-3/TRBV12-4,TRBJ2-7,few,-,CASRTSSRTAVSYEQYF,TGTGCCAGCAGAACCTCGTCCCGGACAGCTGTCTCCTACGAGCAGTACTTC
TRBV4-3,TRBJ1-6,few,-,CASSQDSTENSPLHF,TGCGCCAGCAGCCAAGATAGTACGGAAAATTCACCCCTCCACTTT
TRBV20-1,TRBJ2-3,many,-,CSAGLGARTDTQYF,TGCAGTGCAGGCCTGGGGGCGCGAACAGATACGCAGTATTTT
TRBV7-2,TRBJ1-6,few,TRBD1,CASSSGQGDNSPLHF,TGTGCCAGCAGCTCCGGACAGGGAGATAATTCACCCCTCCACTTT
TRBV12-3/TRBV12-4,TRBJ1-1,few,-,CASSLVFGGRGTEAFF,TGTGCCAGCAGTTTAGTCTTTGGGGGGCGCGGGACTGAAGCTTTCTTT
TRBV10-3,TRBJ1-6,few,-,CATLPTGFNSPLHF,TGTGCCACACTCCCGACAGGATTTAATTCACCCCTCCACTTT
TRBV5-1,TRBJ1-4,-,-,CASSTQGGDEKLFF,TGCGCCAGCAGCACACAGGGTGGAGATGAAAAACTGTTTTTT
TRBV11-1,TRBJ1-1,-,TRBD1,CASSLSGTLGQGFSEAFF,TGTGCCAGCAGCTTATCGGGCACCTTGGGACAGGGGTTCTCTGAAGCTTTCTTT
TRBV10-3,TRBJ2-2,-,TRBD2,CAISESAGDWTGELFF,TGTGCCATCAGTGAGTCAGCGGGGGATTGGACCGGGGAGCTGTTTTTT
TRBV18,TRBJ2-5,-,-,CASSPPGVGEETQYF,TGTGCCAGCTCACCACCGGGCGTGGGGGAAGAGACCCAGTACTTC